These 20 T cell receptor beta chains were all obtained from the same sample, sequenced in a study of identical twins. TCRdb re-analysed the 5' RACE reads in MiXCR, keeping a single row per CDR3 protein. The sample lists hundreds of thousands of distinct CDR3 sequences, 15% to 20% occurring once. Separately, the same data were catalogued under a study of T cells expressing NK-cell markers.

Sequencing used PBMCs. All receptors come from a woman between 18 and 30 years old in good health.

V gene TRBV20-1 combines with J gene TRBJ2-7; no reliable D call. CDR1 is DFQATT, CDR2 SNEGSKA, per germline (reference sequence). V lost 0 bases, J lost 4 bases, and 7 bases lay in between. The CDR3 extends over 12 amino acids. The CDR3 DNA follows: TGCAGTGCTAGAGATTACAATTACGAGCAGTACTTC. Translated: CSARDYNYEQYF.

Only a few counts were recorded for this clonotype. J is TRBJ2-1 and V is TRBV20-1; tentatively, D is TRBD1 (6 bases). The CDR3 totals 15 residues. Germline loops: CDR1 DFQATT, CDR2 SNEGSKA (reference sequence). V dropped 1 base and J dropped 4 bases, with 14 bases sitting between them. Here the CDR3 DNA reads TGCAGTGCTAGAGTGGGACAATCCCTTTACAATGAGCAGTTCTTC. This gives the protein CSARVGQSLYNEQFF.

V and J are TRBV3-1 and TRBJ2-7; maybe TRBD1 (6 bases). V was trimmed by 5 bases and J by 6 bases, leaving 17 bases between them. The CDR3 is 14 amino acids. Germline lookup yields CDR1 LGHDT and CDR2 YNNKEL (reference sequence). The CDR3: CASSATSQGSEQYF. The CDR3 DNA reads TGTGCCAGCAGCGCAACTAGTCAGGGGAGCGAGCAGTACTTC.

In its sample, this clonotype was seen a few times. The rearrangement joins TRBV11-2 to TRBJ2-1; D unresolved. The ends were cut back, 0 bases at V and 6 bases at J, with 15 bases in the middle. The CDR3 length is 16 residues. Germline lookup yields CDR1 SGHAT and CDR2 FQNNGV. This chain's CDR3 is CASSLDLGQWGNEQFF. In DNA, the CDR3 is TGTGCCAGCAGCTTAGACCTAGGGCAGTGGGGCAATGAGCAGTTCTTC.

The chain carries TRBV6-1 and TRBJ2-1; the match to TRBD2 covers 15 bases. The germline gives CDR1 MNHNS, CDR2 SASEGT. J was trimmed by 9 bases and V by 7 bases; bases with no gene match: 10. The CDR3 runs to 16 residues. CDR3 residues: CASTLGTSGRFVEQFF. CDR3 sequence (DNA): TGTGCCAGCACCCTAGGGACTAGCGGGAGGTTTGTTGAGCAGTTCTTC.

The chain is built from TRBV11-2 and TRBJ2-5; 12 bases match TRBD2. Germline CDR1 is SGHAT and CDR2 is FQNNGV. This CDR3 has 17 residues. With 3 bases clipped from V and 2 bases from J, the junction kept 7 bases outside the gene matches. CDR3 region: CASSLGGLAGGQETQYF. The CDR3 DNA is TGTGCCAGCAGCTTGGGAGGGCTAGCGGGAGGGCAAGAGACCCAGTACTTC.

This clonotype has just a few counts. The chain couples TRBV12-3 or TRBV12-4 to TRBJ2-7; 7 positions agree with TRBD2. The J segment lost 7 bases and the V segment lost 7 bases, leaving 10 bases of the junction unmatched. The CDR3 has 13 amino acids. Here the CDR3 DNA reads TGTGCCAGCAAACTAAATTTAGCGGGTGAGCAGTACTTC. It encodes CASKLNLAGEQYF.

The J gene is TRBJ2-7, the V gene TRBV5-1; D gene unclear. Germline lookup yields CDR1 SGHRS and CDR2 YFSETQ. Trimming removed 0 bases at V and 0 bases at J, with 7 bases between. The length of the CDR3 is 14 residues. CDR3 in amino acids: CASSLDPDSYEQYF. In DNA form, the CDR3 reads TGCGCCAGCAGCTTGGACCCGGACTCCTACGAGCAGTACTTC.

The genes are TRBV20-1 and TRBJ2-2; TRBD1 aligns across 7 bases. With 5 bases clipped from V and 5 bases from J, the junction kept 8 bases outside the gene matches. The CDR3 spans 14 residues. Germline lookup yields CDR1 DFQATT and CDR2 SNEGSKA (reference sequence). CDR3 nucleotides: TGCAGTGCTCTTGGCAGGGGGAGTACCGGGGAGCTGTTTTTT. This sequence encodes CSALGRGSTGELFF.

The V and J genes are TRBV5-1 and TRBJ2-2, with D perhaps matching TRBD1 or TRBD2 (5 bases each). V lost 6 bases, J lost 1 base, and 13 bases lay in between. The CDR3 extends over 15 amino acids. Germline values: CDR1 SGHRS, CDR2 YFSETQ. The CDR3 spells CASNPGAGNTGELFF. DNA of the CDR3: TGCGCCAGCAACCCCGGGGCAGGGAACACCGGGGAGCTGTTTTTT.

The chain uses TRBV20-1 and TRBJ2-3; 7 bases fit TRBD2. This CDR3 comprises 13 residues. Trimming cost V 7 bases and J 2 bases; bases outside gene matches: 6. CDR1 DFQATT and CDR2 SNEGSKA come from the germline V gene (reference sequence). The CDR3 protein is CSGLLAPTDTQYF. CDR3 bases: TGCAGTGGTCTACTAGCGCCCACAGATACGCAGTATTTT.

This rearrangement joins TRBV6-1 to TRBJ1-2, with D possibly TRBD1 on 5 matching bases. V was cut by 5 bases and J by 4 bases, with 17 bases left in between. Germline V CDR1 and CDR2: MNHNS, SASEGT. The CDR3 is 15 amino acids. For the CDR3, the DNA is TGTGCCAGCAGTCCGCCAGGCAGGGCGGCCTATGGCTACACCTTC. Translation: CASSPPGRAAYGYTF.

V is TRBV6-5 and J is TRBJ2-7, with 10 bases aligning to TRBD1. This CDR3 spans 16 amino acids. The junction had 4 bases not matched to a gene; V was cut back by 2 bases and J by 0 bases. From germline, CDR1 is MNHEY and CDR2 SVGAGI. The CDR3: CASSYPGTGASYEQYF. The CDR3 DNA is TGTGCCAGCAGTTACCCCGGGACAGGGGCCTCCTACGAGCAGTACTTC.

This clonotype was counted at least ten times. The V call is TRBV12-3 or TRBV12-4, the J call TRBJ2-1; 11 positions match TRBD2. This CDR3 contains 15 residues. J was trimmed by 7 bases and V by 7 bases; bases with no gene match: 9. CDR3 region: CASTPASGGRNEQFF. In DNA, the CDR3 is TGTGCCAGCACCCCCGCTAGCGGGGGGCGGAATGAGCAGTTCTTC.

This clonotype was observed a handful of times. The genes are TRBV7-2 and TRBJ2-5; D call uncertain. Germline V gives CDR1 SGHTA, CDR2 FQGNSA. V was trimmed by 2 bases and J by 2 bases, leaving 9 bases between them. The CDR3 totals 14 residues. The CDR3 is CASSLSPGQETQYF. The CDR3 bases are TGTGCCAGCAGCTTATCCCCCGGACAAGAGACCCAGTACTTC.

V gene TRBV6-2 or TRBV6-3 combines with J gene TRBJ2-1, with a tentative D call TRBD1 (6 bases). The CDR3 is 15 residues long. CDR1 MNHEY and CDR2 SVGEGT come from the germline V gene. V gave up 9 bases and J gave up 2 bases, with 17 bases separating them. CDR3 nucleotide sequence: TGTGCCAGTCTGAGGGGGAGTAACGCCTACAATGAGCAGTTCTTC. Protein product: CASLRGSNAYNEQFF.

This clonotype was observed a few times. The rearrangement links TRBV12-3 or TRBV12-4 to TRBJ2-1; D ambiguous. Trimming stripped 6 bases from V and 9 bases from J, with 12 bases between. The CDR3 extends over 12 amino acids. CDR3 residues: CASRPNVGEQFF. CDR3 coding DNA: TGTGCCAGCAGGCCGAATGTCGGTGAGCAGTTCTTC.

This clonotype was observed a single time. The chain combines TRBV5-1 with TRBJ2-5; 15 positions match TRBD2. Trimming removed 4 bases from V and 4 bases from J; junction bases left unmatched: 5. The V gene's germline CDR1 is SGHRS and CDR2 YFSETQ. The CDR3 length is 16 residues. CDR3 bases: TGCGCCAGCAGCCCTGGACTAGCGGGAGGGCCAGAGACCCAGTACTTC. It codes for CASSPGLAGGPETQYF. The whole variable domain, filled in from reference TRBV5-1 and TRBJ2-5, reads KAGVTQTPRYLIKTRGQQVTLSCSPISGHRSVSWYQQTPGQGLQFLFEYFSETQRNKGNFPGRFSGRQFSNSRSEMNVSTLELGDSALYLCASSPGLAGGPETQYFGPGTRLLVL.

The V and J genes are TRBV25-1 and TRBJ2-1; TRBD2 aligns across 12 bases. The ends lost 9 bases at V and 8 bases at J; junction bases unmatched: 17. This CDR3 is 17 amino acids long. Germline CDR1 is MGHDK and CDR2 is SYGVNS. CDR3 coding DNA: TGTGCCAGGGGCCCTGGGGTACTAGCGGGAGGTGCCGATGAGCAGTTCTTC. It translates to CARGPGVLAGGADEQFF. The full variable domain, rest sourced from reference TRBV25-1 and TRBJ2-1, is EADIYQTPRYLVIGTGKKITLECSQTMGHDKMYWYQQDPGMELHLIHYSYGVNSTEKGDLSSESTVSRIRTEHFPLTLESARPSHTSQYLCARGPGVLAGGADEQFFGPGTRLTVL.

The rearrangement joins TRBV20-1 to TRBJ2-2; D is possibly TRBD2 (6 bases). The germline gives CDR1 DFQATT, CDR2 SNEGSKA (reference sequence). This CDR3 contains 15 residues. Trimming removed 3 bases at V and 0 bases at J, with 11 bases between. The CDR3 sequence: CSARLGGTNTGELFF. The DNA of the CDR3 is TGCAGTGCTAGGCTGGGCGGGACGAACACCGGGGAGCTGTTTTTT.